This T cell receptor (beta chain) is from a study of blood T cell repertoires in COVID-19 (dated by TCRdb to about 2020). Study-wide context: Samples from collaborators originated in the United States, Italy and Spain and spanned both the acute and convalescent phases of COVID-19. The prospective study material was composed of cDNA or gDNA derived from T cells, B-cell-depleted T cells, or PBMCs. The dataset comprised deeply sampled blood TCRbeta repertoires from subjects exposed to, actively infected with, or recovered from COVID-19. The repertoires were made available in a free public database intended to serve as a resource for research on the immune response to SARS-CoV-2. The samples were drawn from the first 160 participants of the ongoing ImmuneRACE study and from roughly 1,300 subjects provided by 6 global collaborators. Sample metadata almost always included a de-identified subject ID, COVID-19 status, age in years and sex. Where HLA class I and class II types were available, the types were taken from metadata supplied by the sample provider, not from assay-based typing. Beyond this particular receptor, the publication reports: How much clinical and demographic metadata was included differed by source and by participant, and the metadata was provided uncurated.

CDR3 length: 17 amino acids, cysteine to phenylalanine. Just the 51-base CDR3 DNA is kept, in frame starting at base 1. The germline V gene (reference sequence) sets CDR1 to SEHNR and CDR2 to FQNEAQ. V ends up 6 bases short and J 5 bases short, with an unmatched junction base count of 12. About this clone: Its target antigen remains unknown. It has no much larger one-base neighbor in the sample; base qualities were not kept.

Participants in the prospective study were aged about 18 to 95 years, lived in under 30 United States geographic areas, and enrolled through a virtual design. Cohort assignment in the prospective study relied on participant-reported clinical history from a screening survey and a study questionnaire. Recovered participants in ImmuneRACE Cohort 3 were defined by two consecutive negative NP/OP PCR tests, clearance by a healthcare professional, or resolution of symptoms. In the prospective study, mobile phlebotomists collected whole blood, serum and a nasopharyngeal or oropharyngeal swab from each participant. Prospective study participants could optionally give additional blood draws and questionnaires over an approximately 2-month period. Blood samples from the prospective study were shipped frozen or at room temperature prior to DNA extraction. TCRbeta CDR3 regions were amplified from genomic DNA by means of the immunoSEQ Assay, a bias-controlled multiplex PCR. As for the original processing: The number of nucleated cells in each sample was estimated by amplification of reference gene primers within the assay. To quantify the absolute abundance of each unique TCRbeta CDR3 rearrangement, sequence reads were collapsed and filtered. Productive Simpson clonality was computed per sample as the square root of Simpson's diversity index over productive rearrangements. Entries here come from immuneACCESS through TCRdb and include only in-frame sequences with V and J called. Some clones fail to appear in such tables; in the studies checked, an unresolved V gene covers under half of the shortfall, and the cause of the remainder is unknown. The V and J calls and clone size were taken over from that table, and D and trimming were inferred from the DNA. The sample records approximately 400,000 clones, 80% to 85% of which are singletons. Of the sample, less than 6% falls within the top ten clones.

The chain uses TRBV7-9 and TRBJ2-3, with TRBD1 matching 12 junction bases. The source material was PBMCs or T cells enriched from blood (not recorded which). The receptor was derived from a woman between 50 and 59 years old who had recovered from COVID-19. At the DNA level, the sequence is TGTGCCAGCAGAGCTTCCACCGGGACAGGGGGCGAAGATACGCAGTATTTT. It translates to CASRASTGTGGEDTQYF.